This T cell receptor beta chain was obtained from a study of CD8+CD57+ T cells in acquired aplastic anemia. Genomic DNA acted as the template from which TCR beta VDJ combination and CDR3 sequence profiling were carried out. TCRdb reprocessed the reads with MiXCR, giving one entry per CDR3 protein. Among 200,000 to 250,000 distinct CDR3 sequences listed, 30% to 40% were seen once. Germline CDR1 reads MGHDK; CDR2 reads SYGVNS. The CDR3 is 13 residues long. Trimming cost V 6 bases and J 6 bases, with 15 bases left between them. The sequencing input was sorted CD4+, CD8+, or CD8+CD57+ T cells (not recorded which) from PBMCs. The sequence came from a human donor in good health, serving as a control. The rearrangement links TRBV25-1 to TRBJ2-7; D might be TRBD2 (5 bases). CDR3 in DNA: TGTGCCAGCAGCCGCGGCGGGTATAGCGAGCAGTACTTC. It translates to CASSRGGYSEQYF.